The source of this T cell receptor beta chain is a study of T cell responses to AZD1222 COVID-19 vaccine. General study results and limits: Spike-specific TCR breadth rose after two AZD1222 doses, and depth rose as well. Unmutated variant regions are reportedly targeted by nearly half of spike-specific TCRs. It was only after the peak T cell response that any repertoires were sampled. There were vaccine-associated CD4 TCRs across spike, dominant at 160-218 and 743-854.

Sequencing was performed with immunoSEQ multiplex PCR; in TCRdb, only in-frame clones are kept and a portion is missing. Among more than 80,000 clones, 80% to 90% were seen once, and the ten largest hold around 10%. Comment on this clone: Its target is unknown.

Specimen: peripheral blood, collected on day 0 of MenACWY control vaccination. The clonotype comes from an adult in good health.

DNA of the CDR3: TGTGCCAGCAGCCCCGCGATGGATCTGTTCTTC. Protein: CASSPAMDLFF. V usage is TRBV7-9 and J usage is TRBJ2-1; D not certain. The germline CDR1 and CDR2 sequences are SEHNR and FQNEAQ (reference sequence). V dropped 5 bases and J dropped 15 bases, with 14 bases sitting between them. This CDR3 is built from 11 residues. Full variable domain (remainder filled in from reference TRBV7-9 and TRBJ2-1): DTGVSQNPRHKITKRGQNVTFRCDPISEHNRLYWYRQTLGQGPEFLTYFQNEAQLEKSRLLSDRFSAERPKGSFSTLEIQRTEQGDSAMYLCASSPAMDLFFGPGTRLTVL.